The clone carrying this TCR beta chain was recorded a few times. A second PCR, run for about 7 to 11 cycles, used a sample-barcoded 5' primer plus a J-beta primer mix. TCRdb re-called the 5' RACE reads with MiXCR, one entry per CDR3 protein. Among over a million distinct CDR3 sequences, 35% to 45% were seen once, and the ten largest hold approximately 7.9%. This specimen comes from a study of blood T cells in healthy people across ages. CDR3 length: 17 residues. Germline V gives CDR1 SGHRS, CDR2 YFSETQ. V lost 2 bases and J lost 0; bases outside the gene matches: 7. The receptor's source is a woman aged 18-29 years in good health. The specimen was blood. V usage is TRBV5-1 and J usage is TRBJ2-3; TRBD2 matches at 9 bases. The CDR3 nucleotides are TGCGCCAGCAGCTTAACGACTAGCGGCCATAGCACAGATACGCAGTATTTT. Protein sequence: CASSLTTSGHSTDTQYF. The whole variable domain, filled in from reference TRBV5-1 and TRBJ2-3, reads KAGVTQTPRYLIKTRGQQVTLSCSPISGHRSVSWYQQTPGQGLQFLFEYFSETQRNKGNFPGRFSGRQFSNSRSEMNVSTLELGDSALYLCASSLTTSGHSTDTQYFGPGTRLTVL.